The 6 T cell receptor beta chains below all came from one sample that was sequenced in a study of blood T cells in healthy people across ages. The use of a sample-barcoded 5' primer and a J-beta primer mix characterized a second PCR of roughly 6 to 11 cycles. TCRdb re-called the 5' RACE reads with MiXCR, one entry per CDR3 protein. The sample includes 700,000 to 800,000 distinct CDR3 sequences, 40% to 45% of them seen just once. Sample: blood. These receptors were collected from a woman aged 55 to 70 in good health.

The chain is built from TRBV9 and TRBJ2-7; 7 bases align to TRBD1. The germline V gene has CDR1 SGDLS and CDR2 YYNGEE. This CDR3 is built from 14 residues. J gave up 2 bases and V 2 bases, and 4 bases lay outside the gene matches. Written as DNA, the CDR3 is TGTGCCAGCAGCGTCTTGGGACAGCCCTACGAGCAGTACTTC. This sequence encodes CASSVLGQPYEQYF. Based on the CDR3 plus reference TRBV9 and TRBJ2-7, the full variable domain is DSGVTQTPKHLITATGQRVTLRCSPRSGDLSVYWYQQSLDQGLQFLIQYYNGEERAKGNILERFSAQQFPDLHSELNLSSLELGDSALYFCASSVLGQPYEQYFGPGTRLTVT.

The chain employs TRBV9 and TRBJ2-6; 7 bases are a match to TRBD1. CDR1 SGDLS and CDR2 YYNGEE come from the germline V gene. This CDR3 is 17 amino acids long. Unmatched junction bases numbered 8, after V lost 4 bases and J lost 1 base. The CDR3 bases are TGTGCCAGCAGCCCCTGGGACAGCCCTTCTGGGGCCAACGTCCTGACTTTC. It encodes CASSPWDSPSGANVLTF. Combining the CDR3 with reference TRBV9 and TRBJ2-6 gives the whole variable domain DSGVTQTPKHLITATGQRVTLRCSPRSGDLSVYWYQQSLDQGLQFLIQYYNGEERAKGNILERFSAQQFPDLHSELNLSSLELGDSALYFCASSPWDSPSGANVLTFGAGSRLTVL.

This chain connects TRBV28 to TRBJ1-2; 10 bases line up with TRBD1. Germline lookup yields CDR1 MDHEN and CDR2 SYDVKM. The CDR3 covers 17 residues. The V and J ends lost 7 bases and 3 bases, in that order; junction bases with no gene match: 14. The CDR3 DNA reads TGTGCCAGCAAGAATCCACCCGGGACAGGGGTCCACTATGGCTACACCTTC. Its protein is CASKNPPGTGVHYGYTF.

The rearrangement joins TRBV12-3 or TRBV12-4 to TRBJ2-7; the D call may be TRBD1 or TRBD2 (5 bases each). V shed 4 bases and J shed 2 bases, with 12 bases lying between them. The CDR3 is 14 amino acids. The CDR3 DNA sequence: TGTGCCAGCAGTTGGGACGGAAAAGCCTACGAGCAGTACTTC. It is translated as CASSWDGKAYEQYF.

The chain has TRBV6-2 or TRBV6-3 and TRBJ2-3; D is ambiguous. Trimming took off 8 bases at V and 1 base at J, with 22 bases between the two ends. Germline V gene lookup returns CDR1 MNHEY and CDR2 SVGEGT. The CDR3 contains 17 residues. CDR3 residues: CASGRQVFDFRTDTQYF. The CDR3 nucleotides are TGTGCCAGCGGTCGGCAGGTCTTTGACTTCCGCACAGATACGCAGTATTTT.

V is TRBV9 and J is TRBJ1-6; D is uncertain. This CDR3 is built from 14 residues. V was cut by 0 bases and J by 9 bases, with 10 bases left in between. CDR1 and CDR2 from the germline V gene are SGDLS and YYNGEE. The CDR3 DNA is TGTGCCAGCAGCGTAGGCGTGGGTAGTTCACCCCTCCACTTT. It yields the protein CASSVGVGSSPLHF. The complete variable domain, with remaining parts taken from reference TRBV9 and TRBJ1-6, reads DSGVTQTPKHLITATGQRVTLRCSPRSGDLSVYWYQQSLDQGLQFLIQYYNGEERAKGNILERFSAQQFPDLHSELNLSSLELGDSALYFCASSVGVGSSPLHFGNGTRLTVT.